This record concerns one T cell receptor beta chain sequence. This sample stems from a study of blood T cell repertoires in COVID-19. Study-level background: Material from acute and convalescent COVID-19 was sourced from the United States, Italy and Spain.

The trim removed 6 bases at V and 5 bases at J, leaving 5 bases unmatched. CDR3 length equals 13 residues. Generated by immunoSEQ multiplex PCR, the TCRdb table keeps only in-frame clones and is missing some. Of 150,000 to 200,000 clones listed, 70% to 85% are singletons. The clonotype originates from a human donor in a cohort sampled during active COVID-19. The chain joins TRBV12-3 or TRBV12-4 to TRBJ2-5; 8 nucleotides agree with TRBD1. The sample consisted of peripheral blood. The CDR3 here is CASSKTGVETQYF. Written as DNA, the CDR3 is TGTGCCAGCAGCAAGACAGGGGTGGAGACCCAGTACTTC.